These 26 T cell receptor beta chains share one sample of origin, sequenced in a study of blood T cell repertoires in COVID-19. Generated by immunoSEQ multiplex PCR, the TCRdb table keeps only in-frame clones and is missing some. The table shows just under 300,000 clones, with around 87% occurring only once. The sequenced sample consisted of peripheral blood. The origin of the receptors is a man aged 70-80 years with acute or convalescent COVID-19.

This CDR3 reads CASSIERSYYGYTF. The CDR3 bases are TGTGCCAGTAGTATAGAGAGGAGTTACTATGGCTACACCTTC. This chain connects TRBV19 to TRBJ1-2; D ambiguous. This CDR3 is built from 14 residues. The germline V gene has CDR1 LNHDA and CDR2 SQIVND (reference sequence). V was clipped by 0 bases and J by 3 bases, with 8 bases between them. Complete variable domain (other parts from reference TRBV19 and TRBJ1-2): DGGITQSPKYLFRKEGQNVTLSCEQNLNHDAMYWYRQDPGQGLRLIYYSQIVNDFQKGDIAEGYSVSREKKESFPLTVTSAQKNPTAFYLCASSIERSYYGYTFGSGTRLTVV.

The chain employs TRBV28 and TRBJ1-5; weak D call: TRBD1 (6 bases). The V end lost 3 bases, the J end lost 4 bases, and 7 bases lay between the germline ends. Germline CDR1 and CDR2: MDHEN and SYDVKM. This CDR3 comprises 13 residues. The CDR3: CASSFQGNQPQHF. For the CDR3, the DNA is TGTGCCAGCAGTTTCCAGGGGAATCAGCCCCAGCATTTT.

This clone has just one count. V and J are TRBV5-1 and TRBJ2-7; D uncertain. Between the trimmed V and J ends, which lost 4 bases and 4 bases, there was a span of 12 bases. CDR1 and CDR2 (germline): SGHRS, YFSETQ. This CDR3 spans 13 amino acids. Here the CDR3 DNA reads TGCGCCAGCAGCCTTGTGGAACAGTACGAGCAGTACTTC. It encodes CASSLVEQYEQYF.

In its sample, this clone was seen once. The chain recombines TRBV6-2 or TRBV6-3 with TRBJ2-3; TRBD2 matches 13 bases. This CDR3 is built from 14 residues. Germline V lookup: CDR1 MNHEY, CDR2 SVGEGT. V gave up 2 bases and J gave up 12 bases; unmatched junction bases: 5. CDR3 DNA sequence: TGTGCCAGCAGTTACGGGACTAGCGGGATGCCCCAGTATTTT. It specifies CASSYGTSGMPQYF.

This rearrangement joins TRBV6-6 to TRBJ2-2; no firm D call. This CDR3 region has 14 residues. V gave up 2 bases and J gave up 3 bases, with 7 bases separating them. The germline V gene has CDR1 MNHNY and CDR2 SVGAGI (reference sequence). CDR3: CASSYSKDTGELFF. CDR3 bases: TGTGCCAGCAGTTACAGCAAAGACACCGGGGAGCTGTTTTTT.

There are a few counts of this clone. CDR3 loop: CASSRESGQPQHF. The DNA for the CDR3 is TGTGCCAGCAGCCGGGAATCCGGACAGCCCCAGCATTTT. The chain employs TRBV7-9 and TRBJ1-5; unclear D gene. Germline V gene sequence: CDR1 SEHNR, CDR2 FQNEAQ (reference sequence). Trimming left V 5 bases short and J 7 bases short, with 12 bases between. The CDR3 extends over 13 amino acids.

The chain links TRBV4-3 to TRBJ2-5; D gene unclear. V was cut by 7 bases and J by 2 bases, with 17 bases left in between. CDR3 length: 15 residues. The germline gives CDR1 LGHNA, CDR2 YSLEER. CDR3 coding DNA: TGCGCCAGCATATTGGGTAGTACAGAGCAAGAGACCCAGTACTTC. Protein: CASILGSTEQETQYF.

The genes are TRBV28 and TRBJ2-2, with D possibly being TRBD1 (7 bases). Trimming stripped 8 bases from V and 0 bases from J, with 13 bases between. CDR1 and CDR2 (germline): MDHEN, SYDVKM. This CDR3 is built from 15 residues. The CDR3 coding sequence is TGTGCCAGCTTTTCAGGGGGGTCGAACACCGGGGAGCTGTTTTTT. Its translation: CASFSGGSNTGELFF.

The chain uses TRBV12-3 or TRBV12-4 and TRBJ2-5; 8 bases agree with TRBD2. This CDR3 is 13 amino acids long. Trimming at V came to 5 bases and at J to 5 bases, leaving 4 bases not matched to a gene. The CDR3 loop reads CASSEGLGETQYF. The DNA for the CDR3 is TGTGCCAGCAGTGAGGGACTAGGTGAGACCCAGTACTTC.

The genes are TRBV4-2 and TRBJ2-1; 8 bases line up with TRBD2. The CDR3 is 12 amino acids. V was pared by 4 bases and J by 11 bases, with 4 bases of the junction left unmatched. CDR1 is LGHNA and CDR2 is YNFKEQ in the germline V gene. The CDR3 DNA is TGTGCCAGCAGCCCATTAGCGGGACAGCAGTTCTTC. It specifies CASSPLAGQQFF.

A single count supports this clone. The chain employs TRBV6-5 and TRBJ1-6, with a possible D match to TRBD1 (5 bases). Germline CDR1 MNHEY, CDR2 SVGAGI. This CDR3 contains 15 residues. Trimming shortened V by 6 bases and J by 10 bases, and 19 bases separated the two germline ends. The CDR3 here is CASSLRGDSSSPLHF. CDR3 coding DNA: TGTGCCAGCAGCCTGCGGGGCGACAGTTCCTCACCCCTCCACTTT.

The J gene is TRBJ2-5, the V gene TRBV5-4, with TRBD2 matching over 7 bases. J was trimmed by 5 bases and V by 4 bases; bases with no gene match: 11. Per the germline V gene, CDR1 is SGHNT and CDR2 is YYREEE (reference sequence). CDR3 length: 15 amino acids. CDR3 sequence: CASSERGQGGETQYF. The CDR3 DNA follows: TGTGCCAGCAGCGAACGAGGGCAGGGAGGGGAGACCCAGTACTTC.

The gene calls are TRBV5-1 and TRBJ2-5, with TRBD2 as a possible D gene (5 bases). CDR1 and CDR2 from the germline V gene are SGHRS and YFSETQ. The CDR3 loop spans 16 amino acids. V shed 6 bases and J shed 1 base, with 19 bases lying between them. The chain's CDR3 is CASTEGYREPQETQYF. The DNA of the CDR3 is TGCGCCAGCACCGAGGGCTATAGAGAGCCCCAAGAGACCCAGTACTTC.

This chain links TRBV10-1 with TRBJ1-1; 7 bases fit TRBD1. Germline CDR1 and CDR2: WNHNN and SYGVQD (reference sequence). Trimming cost V 5 bases and J 7 bases; bases outside gene matches: 13. This CDR3 spans 15 amino acids. The CDR3 nucleotides are TGCGCCAGCAGTTCGACAGGGATGGGTCAAAGTGAAGCTTTCTTT. Protein sequence: CASSSTGMGQSEAFF.

This clone was observed a few times. The chain employs TRBV4-1 and TRBJ1-6, with D possibly matching TRBD1 (6 bases). Looked up from germline, CDR1 is MGHRA and CDR2 is YSYEKL. Trimming cost V 6 bases and J 6 bases, with 12 bases left between them. The CDR3 loop spans 14 amino acids. The CDR3 is CASRTQGSNSPLHF. CDR3 nucleotides: TGCGCCAGCAGGACACAGGGATCTAATTCACCCCTCCACTTT.

V is TRBV15 and J is TRBJ2-7; 9 positions agree with TRBD1. CDR3 size: 16 residues. In germline, CDR1 is LNHNV, CDR2 YYDKDF (reference sequence). V shed 2 bases, J shed 1 base, and the junction held 6 bases outside the gene matches. CDR3 loop: CATSRNRQGGSYEQYF. For the CDR3, the DNA is TGTGCCACCAGCAGAAACCGACAGGGGGGGTCCTACGAGCAGTACTTC. Looking up the rest from reference TRBV15 and TRBJ2-7 gives the full variable domain: DAMVIQNPRYQVTQFGKPVTLSCSQTLNHNVMYWYQQKSSQAPKLLFHYYDKDFNNEADTPDNFQSRRPNTSFCFLDIRSPGLGDTAMYLCATSRNRQGGSYEQYFGPGTRLTVT.

V and J are TRBV11-2 and TRBJ2-7; no clear D gene. Trimming shortened V by 2 bases and J by 1 base, and 12 bases separated the two germline ends. This CDR3 contains 15 residues. The germline V gene encodes CDR1 SGHAT and CDR2 FQNNGV. The CDR3 sequence: CASSLLAEKSYEQYF. The CDR3 nucleotides read TGTGCCAGCAGCTTATTGGCAGAAAAGTCCTACGAGCAGTACTTC.

The chain links TRBV3-1 (or the pseudogene TRBV3-2) to TRBJ2-7, with D uncertain. The germline V gene encodes CDR1 LGHDT and CDR2 YNNKEL (reference sequence). V lost 0 bases to trimming and J lost 6 bases, with 9 bases between them. This CDR3 comprises 13 residues. The CDR3 loop is CASSQDLVGEQYF. The CDR3 DNA reads as TGTGCCAGCAGCCAAGATCTTGTCGGCGAGCAGTACTTC.

J is TRBJ2-3 and V is TRBV5-1; 9 bases fit TRBD1. CDR1 and CDR2 from the germline V gene are SGHRS and YFSETQ. This CDR3 is 15 amino acids long. V gave up 3 bases and J gave up 5 bases; unmatched junction bases: 7. CDR3 in DNA: TGCGCCAGCAGCTCCGGGACAGGGTTCCTAGATACGCAGTATTTT. Translated: CASSSGTGFLDTQYF.

This rearrangement joins TRBV6-5 to TRBJ2-1, with D tentatively TRBD1 (6 bases). The CDR3 covers 16 residues. The germline gives CDR1 MNHEY, CDR2 SVGAGI. V was clipped by 4 bases and J by 0 bases, with 13 bases between them. The CDR3 sequence is CASSFQGTSSYNEQFF. CDR3 nucleotides: TGTGCCAGCAGTTTCCAGGGGACCAGCTCCTACAATGAGCAGTTCTTC.

The gene calls are TRBV3-1 (or the pseudogene TRBV3-2) and TRBJ1-5; 7 bases fit TRBD1. The CDR3 covers 15 residues. The germline V gene encodes CDR1 LGHDT and CDR2 YNNKEL (reference sequence). The V segment lost 1 base and the J segment 4 bases; nucleotides outside the gene matches: 4. The CDR3 coding sequence is TGTGCCAGCAGCCAAGGGATACAGGGGAATCAGCCCCAGCATTTT. Translation gives CASSQGIQGNQPQHF.

This chain links TRBV5-6 with TRBJ2-3; TRBD2 matches 12 bases. The junction had 6 bases not matched to a gene; V was cut back by 4 bases and J by 3 bases. Germline V gene lookup returns CDR1 SGHDT and CDR2 YYEEEE. The CDR3 is made up of 16 amino acids. CDR3 nucleotides: TGTGCCAGCAGCCTACGACTAGCGGGAGCGACAGATACGCAGTATTTT. This translates into CASSLRLAGATDTQYF. Variable domain in full (rest from reference TRBV5-6 and TRBJ2-3): DAGVTQSPTHLIKTRGQQVTLRCSPKSGHDTVSWYQQALGQGPQFIFQYYEEEERQRGNFPDRFSGHQFPNYSSELNVNALLLGDSALYLCASSLRLAGATDTQYFGPGTRLTVL.

The chain is built from TRBV10-3 and TRBJ1-1, with D uncertain. CDR1 ENHRY and CDR2 SYGVKD come from the germline V gene. The CDR3 has 15 residues. Trimming left V 2 bases short and J 4 bases short, with 14 bases between. DNA for the CDR3: TGTGCCATCAGTGAGGCAGGCAGTGAAATCACTGAAGCTTTCTTT. It is translated as CAISEAGSEITEAFF.

This clone has a single count. The chain uses TRBV3-1 (or the pseudogene TRBV3-2) and TRBJ1-1; a possible D gene is TRBD1 (5 bases). In germline, CDR1 is LGHDT, CDR2 YNNKEL (reference sequence). V was clipped by 1 base and J by 4 bases, with 10 bases between them. CDR3 length: 14 residues. Here the CDR3 DNA reads TGTGCCAGCAGCCAAGGGGGACTTACCACTGAAGCTTTCTTT. Protein: CASSQGGLTTEAFF.

The rearrangement uses TRBV27 and TRBJ2-1; TRBD1 matches at 7 bases. This CDR3 has 12 amino acids. The V and J ends lost 5 bases and 7 bases, in that order; junction bases with no gene match: 2. Germline V lookup: CDR1 MNHEY, CDR2 SMNVEV (reference sequence). The CDR3 bases are TGTGCCAGCAGTCAACAGGGGAATGAGCAGTTCTTC. It encodes CASSQQGNEQFF.

The rearrangement joins TRBV7-2 to TRBJ2-5, with TRBD2 matching 12 bases. CDR3 length: 19 residues. Germline lookup yields CDR1 SGHTA and CDR2 FQGNSA. The V and J ends lost 5 bases and 1 base, in that order; junction bases with no gene match: 14. The CDR3 is CASSLPGGLAGGIQETQYF. The DNA for the CDR3 is TGTGCCAGCAGCCTCCCGGGGGGGCTAGCGGGAGGGATCCAAGAGACCCAGTACTTC.